The clone carrying this T cell receptor (beta chain) has at least ten counts. The sample belongs to a study of identical twins. Via MiXCR, TCRdb re-called the 5' RACE reads, giving one row per CDR3 protein. Among about 480,000 distinct CDR3 sequences listed, approximately 14% were seen once. Germline V gene data show CDR1 as SQVTM and CDR2 as ANQGSEA. V gave up 5 bases and J gave up 1 base, with 6 bases separating them. This CDR3 is 11 amino acids long. Only healthy Caucasians were included as donors. Another study also made use of these data, one on yellow fever vaccine responses in identical twins.

The sequence was obtained from a woman aged 18-30 years in good health. The sequenced sample was CD4+ T cells sorted from blood. The chain couples TRBV29-1 to TRBJ2-7, with D possibly TRBD2 on 6 matching bases. CDR3 loop: CSVSGSYEQYF. In nucleotides, the CDR3 is TGCAGCGTTAGCGGGTCCTACGAGCAGTACTTC.